The rows below give T cell receptor beta chains drawn from one sample of a study of blood T cell repertoires in COVID-19. TCRdb's table, derived via immunoSEQ multiplex PCR, lists solely in-frame clones and lacks some. The top ten hold around 16% of the sample, which has under 300,000 clones, approximately 84% seen once. The sequencing input was PBMCs or T cells enriched from blood (not recorded which). The receptors come from a man aged 40-49 years who had recovered from COVID-19. Each CDR3 is given without its conserved first and last residue. A D gene is named only where the DNA matches it firmly. Where a row states a size, it is once, few, many or the class of an expanded clone; other rows omit it.

D	size	V	J	CDR3
.	few	TRBV9	TRBJ1-1	ASSVVAGKNTEAF
TRBD2	once	TRBV6-5	TRBJ2-1	ASSYPGGGAKEQF
TRBD2	.	TRBV9	TRBJ2-1	ASSVSSGVGEQF
TRBD1	.	TRBV27	TRBJ1-5	ASSGTGKGWPQH
.	.	TRBV7-2	TRBJ2-7	ASSLLMGAAYEQY
.	.	TRBV2	TRBJ2-7	ASSPSPKDEQY
.	.	TRBV2	TRBJ1-6	ASSPDNSPLH
TRBD1	.	TRBV7-9	TRBJ1-2	ASSPGTVYGYT
.	.	TRBV24-1	TRBJ2-2	ATRGTDRTAGELF
.	.	TRBV12-3/TRBV12-4	TRBJ1-2	ASGEGGGYT
.	.	TRBV5-1	TRBJ1-6	ASSLVGGVGSPLH
.	.	TRBV18	TRBJ1-3	ASSREGLSGNTIY
TRBD1	few	TRBV7-9	TRBJ2-2	ASSSGGHRTGELF
TRBD1	.	TRBV18	TRBJ2-1	ASSPLTGTGDGNEQF
.	few	TRBV2	TRBJ2-5	ASRVEVQETQY
TRBD2	few	TRBV28	TRBJ2-3	ASSPGGHTTDTQY
.	.	TRBV7-2	TRBJ2-7	ASSPIGPVGPYEQY
TRBD1	.	TRBV5-1	TRBJ2-2	ASSHLRTGVTGELF
TRBD2	.	TRBV9	TRBJ2-1	ASSVDPLAGNEQF
.	once	TRBV18	TRBJ2-2	ASSPWLTGELF
.	.	TRBV7-9	TRBJ2-5	ASSLVGRQETQY
.	.	TRBV4-1	TRBJ1-2	ASSQLTRNYGYT
.	.	TRBV7-6	TRBJ2-7	ASSLVGPGEQY
TRBD1	.	TRBV3-1/TRBV3-2	TRBJ2-5	ASSTPGGQY
TRBD1	.	TRBV7-2	TRBJ1-4	ASSQGQGAGEKLF
.	.	TRBV29-1	TRBJ1-1	SVEQGGMNTEAF
.	.	TRBV7-3	TRBJ1-2	ASSPQGTNYGYT
.	.	TRBV18	TRBJ1-6	ASSPLGGNSPLH
TRBD2	.	TRBV5-1	TRBJ2-5	ASSLKSGAVPETQY
.	.	TRBV14	TRBJ2-5	ASSSTGTNQETQY
TRBD2	few	TRBV7-9	TRBJ2-7	ASSPWTSESEQY
.	.	TRBV30	TRBJ2-3	AWGDGTSTDTQY
.	.	TRBV19	TRBJ1-1	ASSKRGLNTEAF
.	.	TRBV28	TRBJ1-6	ATSEGVAYNSPLH
.	.	TRBV10-3	TRBJ1-1	AISENDGWAF
.	.	TRBV5-1	TRBJ2-7	ASSFGTFPYEQY